Following are 3 T cell receptor beta chains from one sample sequenced in a study of regulatory T cells in long-lasting Graves disease. The time point is: newly diagnosed GD, antithyroid drugs for less than 3 months. PBMCs were the source of the RNA used for TCR sequencing. Assembly of TCR beta libraries relied on iRepertoire HTBI primers together with Arm-PCR of CDR3 regions. MiXCR was run by TCRdb on the multiplex PCR reads, yielding one entry per CDR3 protein. The table records around 400,000 distinct CDR3 sequences, around 15% of them present only once. The material was peripheral blood mononuclear cells (PBMCs), obtained at new diagnosis, from a patient treated with antithyroid drugs. The source of these receptors is a female donor with Graves disease.

The rearrangement uses TRBV28 and TRBJ2-3; 12 bases line up with TRBD2. Germline-derived CDR1 and CDR2 are MDHEN and SYDVKM. Trimming took 7 bases from V and 1 from J; bases not matched to a gene: 12. The CDR3 spans 18 residues. For the CDR3, the DNA is TGTGCCAGCAAGACTAGCGGGAGTATTCCGGTTGGCACAGATACGCAGTATTTT. Amino acids: CASKTSGSIPVGTDTQYF.

This clonotype was seen at least ten times. This sequence joins TRBV7-2 and TRBJ2-1; D is possibly TRBD1 or TRBD2 (6 bases each). Trimming stripped 4 bases from V and 8 bases from J, with 24 bases between. CDR1 SGHTA and CDR2 FQGNSA come from the germline V gene. CDR3 length equals 17 residues. The CDR3 loop reads CASSSFPRGRPGDEQFF. CDR3 DNA: TGTGCCAGCAGCTCATTCCCTCGGGGGCGTCCAGGAGATGAGCAGTTCTTC. The variable domain in full, with the rest retrieved from reference TRBV7-2 and TRBJ2-1, is GAGVSQSPSNKVTEKGKDVELRCDPISGHTALYWYRQSLGQGLEFLIYFQGNSAPDKSGLPSDRFSAERTGGSVSTLTIQRTQQEDSAVYLCASSSFPRGRPGDEQFFGPGTRLTVL.

Concerning this clonotype itself: A much larger clone differs from this one at a single base, so this may be a read error. The chain carries TRBV7-9 and TRBJ2-2; D may correspond to TRBD1 or TRBD2 (5 bases each). The CDR3 is 15 residues long. Germline V gene lookup returns CDR1 SEHNR and CDR2 FQNEAQ (reference sequence). The CDR3 DNA sequence: TGTGCCAGCAGCTTAGTCGGGACGTTCACCAGGGAGCTGTTTTTT. This translates into CASSLVGTFTRELFF.